The 11 T cell receptor beta chains below come from one sample, sequenced in a study of graft-versus-host responses after intestinal transplantation. Only in-frame clones appear in the TCRdb table, and some are missing; sequencing was by immunoSEQ multiplex PCR. The data contain tens of thousands of clones, approximately 93% of them singletons. The input for sequencing was PBMCs, taken 156 days after intestinal transplant. These receptors were collected from a human patient who received an intestinal transplant, so some T cells may come from the graft donor.

This rearrangement joins TRBV4-2 to TRBJ1-5, with D unclear. Trimming removed 0 bases from V and 4 bases from J, with 7 bases in between. The CDR3 sequence is 14 residues long. CDR1 is LGHNA, CDR2 YNFKEQ, per germline. The CDR3 sequence: CASSQDSLNQPQHF. CDR3 bases: TGTGCCAGCAGCCAAGATTCCCTAAATCAGCCCCAGCATTTT.

The gene calls are TRBV6-1 and TRBJ1-4, with unresolved D. This CDR3 has 13 amino acids. The germline V gene encodes CDR1 MNHNS and CDR2 SASEGT. V lost 8 bases and J lost 7, with 14 bases in between. DNA for the CDR3: TGTGCCAGCCTGATGGGGATTGGTGAAAAACTGTTTTTT. Translating it yields CASLMGIGEKLFF.

CDR3 loop: CASSMGGSSTDTQYF. The CDR3 DNA sequence: TGTGCCAGTAGTATGGGCGGATCTAGCACAGATACGCAGTATTTT. The chain recombines TRBV19 with TRBJ2-3; no clear D. The germline V gene has CDR1 LNHDA and CDR2 SQIVND (reference sequence). This CDR3 has 15 residues. Trimming pared 3 bases from V and 0 bases from J, leaving 10 bases between.

The V and J genes are TRBV7-2 and TRBJ2-3; a possible D gene is TRBD1 (6 bases). V was shortened by 1 base and J by 5 bases, with 13 bases between the two germline ends. From germline, CDR1 is SGHTA and CDR2 FQGNSA. The CDR3 length is 15 residues. The CDR3 DNA reads TGTGCCAGCAGCTTAGTAGGGGGAGAGAAAGATACGCAGTATTTT. The encoded protein is CASSLVGGEKDTQYF.

The chain links TRBV7-9 to TRBJ1-1, with D unclear. The CDR3 has 17 residues. Germline assignment: CDR1 SEHNR and CDR2 FQNEAQ (reference sequence). Trimming left V 4 bases short and J 5 bases short, with 23 bases between. CDR3 amino acids: CASSSYRLQERATEAFF. In DNA, the CDR3 is TGTGCCAGCAGCTCATACCGACTTCAAGAGAGGGCTACTGAAGCTTTCTTT.

The chain links TRBV19 to TRBJ2-1; TRBD2 agrees at 10 bases. The ends lost 5 bases at V and 7 bases at J; junction bases unmatched: 11. Germline-derived CDR1 and CDR2 are LNHDA and SQIVND (reference sequence). This CDR3 spans 16 amino acids. The CDR3 spells CASSLVTGTSVNEQFF. CDR3 sequence (DNA): TGTGCCAGTAGTCTTGTAACCGGGACTAGCGTAAATGAGCAGTTCTTC.

The CDR3 DNA is TGCGCCAGCAGCCAAAATACAGGGACTAATCAGCCCCAGCATTTT. Protein: CASSQNTGTNQPQHF. This sequence joins TRBV4-1 and TRBJ1-5, with D possibly being TRBD1 (6 bases). This CDR3 has 15 amino acids. Germline V gives CDR1 MGHRA, CDR2 YSYEKL. Trimming removed 2 bases from V and 4 bases from J, with 12 bases in between.

The V and J genes are TRBV5-6 and TRBJ1-2; D unclear. Germline V gives CDR1 SGHDT, CDR2 YYEEEE. V shed 2 bases and J shed 8 bases, with 10 bases lying between them. The CDR3 is 12 residues long. The CDR3 spells CASSFGRAGYTF. For the CDR3, the DNA is TGTGCCAGCAGCTTTGGGCGGGCGGGCTACACCTTC.

The CDR3 spells CASSLANTGELFF. CDR3 bases: TGCGCCAGCAGCTTGGCGAACACCGGGGAGCTGTTTTTT. The rearrangement links TRBV5-1 to TRBJ2-2; D remains unclear. Germline CDR1 reads SGHRS; CDR2 reads YFSETQ. Trimming stripped 0 bases from V and 0 bases from J, with 0 bases between. CDR3 size: 13 residues. The full variable domain, rest sourced from reference TRBV5-1 and TRBJ2-2, is KAGVTQTPRYLIKTRGQQVTLSCSPISGHRSVSWYQQTPGQGLQFLFEYFSETQRNKGNFPGRFSGRQFSNSRSEMNVSTLELGDSALYLCASSLANTGELFFGEGSRLTVL.

The V gene is TRBV5-1, the J gene TRBJ1-1; no firm D call. The CDR3 is 13 residues long. V was pared by 2 bases and J by 4 bases, with 9 bases between. Germline values: CDR1 SGHRS, CDR2 YFSETQ. CDR3 in amino acids: CASSLSGGTEAFF. CDR3 nucleotides: TGCGCCAGCAGCTTATCTGGAGGCACTGAAGCTTTCTTT.

V and J are TRBV4-1 and TRBJ2-7; 10 bases align to TRBD2. The germline V gene has CDR1 MGHRA and CDR2 YSYEKL. There are 18 residues in the CDR3. The V gene end was trimmed by 4 bases and the J gene end by 3 bases; junction bases not matched to a gene: 15. Written as DNA, the CDR3 is TGCGCCAGCAGCCCGGAGGGACTAGCGTCGAAAGTTAACTACGAGCAGTACTTC. Amino acid sequence: CASSPEGLASKVNYEQYF.